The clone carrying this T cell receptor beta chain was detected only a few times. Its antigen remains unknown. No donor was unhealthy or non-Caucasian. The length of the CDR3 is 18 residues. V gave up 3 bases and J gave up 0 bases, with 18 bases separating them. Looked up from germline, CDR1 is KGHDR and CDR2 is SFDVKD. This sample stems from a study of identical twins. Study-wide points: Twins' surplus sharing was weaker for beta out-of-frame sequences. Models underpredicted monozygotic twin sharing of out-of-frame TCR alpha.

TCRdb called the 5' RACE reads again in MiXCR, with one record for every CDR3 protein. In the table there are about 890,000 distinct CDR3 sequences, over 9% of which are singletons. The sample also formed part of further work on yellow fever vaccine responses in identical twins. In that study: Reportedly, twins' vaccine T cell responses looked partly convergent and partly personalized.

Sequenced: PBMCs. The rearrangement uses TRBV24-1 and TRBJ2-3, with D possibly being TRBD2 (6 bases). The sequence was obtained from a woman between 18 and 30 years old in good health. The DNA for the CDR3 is TGTGCCACCAGTGATGAATATGGGACTTTCCCTAGCACAGATACGCAGTATTTT. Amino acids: CATSDEYGTFPSTDTQYF.